This is a list of T cell receptor beta chains from one sample in a study of long-term antiretroviral therapy in people with HIV. Assay: immunoSEQ multiplex PCR; the TCRdb copy retains only in-frame clones and omits some. The profile covers about 19,000 clones, with more than 65% appearing a single time and 5% to 7% taken by the ten largest. Sequencing was performed on unsorted PBMCs, taken at the start of antiretroviral therapy, before treatment. The receptors stem from a man younger than 35 with HIV. Both conserved end residues are part of each CDR3. The order of the fields is D gene, J gene, clone size, V gene, CDR3 protein, CDR3 DNA. The D gene is left open where the match is weak. A row's size may be missing; if present it is once, few, many or a size class.

>NA|TRBJ2-5|NA|TRBV30
CAWTFDFQETQYF
TGTGCCTGGACCTTTGACTTCCAAGAGACCCAGTACTTC
>TRBD2|TRBJ2-1|NA|TRBV7-8
CASSTGLAGVNEQFF
TGTGCCAGCAGCACGGGACTAGCGGGAGTCAATGAGCAGTTCTTC
>NA|TRBJ2-1|NA|TRBV11-3
CASSLEGGPNRNEQFF
TGTGCCAGCAGCTTAGAAGGAGGGCCAAATCGGAATGAGCAGTTCTTC
>TRBD1|TRBJ1-1|NA|TRBV5-6
CASSGTGRNTEAFF
TGTGCCAGCAGCGGGACAGGGAGGAACACTGAAGCTTTCTTT
>NA|TRBJ2-7|NA|TRBV7-8
CASSLDTLGGTYEQYF
TGTGCCAGCAGCTTAGATACCCTGGGAGGTACCTACGAGCAGTACTTC
>NA|TRBJ2-7|NA|TRBV7-2
CASSFHNYEQYF
TGTGCCAGCAGCTTTCACAACTACGAGCAGTACTTC
>TRBD2|TRBJ2-5|NA|TRBV30
CAWSAHRLAGVGETQYF
TGTGCCTGGAGTGCCCATCGCCTAGCGGGAGTTGGAGAGACCCAGTACTTC
>NA|TRBJ1-5|few|TRBV5-4
CASSLLGANQPQHF
TGTGCCAGCAGCTTGTTGGGGGCCAATCAGCCCCAGCATTTT
>NA|TRBJ1-5|NA|TRBV28
CASSFSARINQPQHF
TGTGCCAGCAGTTTTTCTGCACGGATCAATCAGCCCCAGCATTTT
>NA|TRBJ2-2|NA|TRBV27
CASKSRAVDTGELFF
TGTGCCAGCAAATCGCGGGCCGTCGACACCGGGGAGCTGTTTTTT
>TRBD2|TRBJ2-3|NA|TRBV9
CASSLGTSGSSGTQYF
TGTGCCAGCAGCCTCGGGACTAGCGGGAGTAGCGGTACGCAGTATTTT
>NA|TRBJ2-1|NA|TRBV7-8
CASSPFREKSSYNEQFF
TGTGCCAGCAGCCCCTTCCGGGAAAAAAGCTCCTACAATGAGCAGTTCTTC
>TRBD1|TRBJ2-7|few|TRBV4-3
CASSQVRGQSEQYF
TGCGCCAGCAGCCAAGTGAGGGGACAGAGCGAGCAGTACTTC
>NA|TRBJ2-3|NA|TRBV4-3
CASSQDNTDTQYF
TGCGCCAGCAGCCAAGATAACACAGATACGCAGTATTTT
>TRBD2|TRBJ2-1|few|TRBV5-6
CASSFGTTEQFF
TGTGCCAGCAGCTTTGGGACTACAGAGCAGTTCTTC
>NA|TRBJ2-7|NA|TRBV11-2
CASSRSGGGYEQYF
TGTGCCAGCAGCCGCTCGGGTGGCGGCTACGAGCAGTACTTC
>TRBD2|TRBJ2-1|NA|TRBV29-1
CSALAGGRSYNEQFF
TGCAGCGCCTTAGCGGGAGGGCGATCCTACAATGAGCAGTTCTTC
>NA|TRBJ2-7|few|TRBV11-2
CASSLRSLEQYF
TGTGCCAGCAGCTTAAGGTCTCTCGAGCAGTACTTC
>NA|TRBJ2-7|NA|TRBV7-9
CASSLASIGGQPNSYEQYF
TGTGCCAGCAGCTTAGCGAGTATAGGAGGTCAGCCGAATTCCTACGAGCAGTACTTC
>NA|TRBJ2-7|NA|TRBV28
CASSSWGFEVYEQYF
TGTGCCAGCAGCTCCTGGGGGTTTGAGGTCTACGAGCAGTACTTC
>TRBD2|TRBJ2-1|NA|TRBV5-1
CASSVSGLEQFF
TGCGCCAGCAGCGTTAGCGGGTTAGAGCAGTTCTTC
>NA|TRBJ2-2|NA|TRBV6-5
CASSFQNTGELFF
TGTGCCAGCAGTTTTCAGAACACCGGGGAGCTGTTTTTT